This is a list of T cell receptor beta chains from one sample in a study of T-cell reconstitution after alpha-beta-depleted transplantation in children. From the PCR reads, TCRdb called clonotypes with MiXCR, one entry per CDR3 protein. The sample gives some 200,000 distinct CDR3 sequences, 6.6% of which show up once; around 5% is in the top ten. Sequencing used PBMCs, obtained before TCRalphabeta/CD19-depleted stem cell transplant. Source of these receptors: a boy under 10 years old with acute lymphoblastic leukemia, due to receive a stem cell transplant. The CDR3 runs from the conserved cysteine through the conserved F or W. The D gene is left open where the match is weak. Clone size appears in some rows only: once, few, many, or a class for an expanded clone.

size: many; J: TRBJ2-2; D: NA; V: TRBV20-1; CDR3: CSAIWDTKGELFF; DNA: TGCAGTGCTATCTGGGACACCAAAGGGGAGCTGTTTTTT
size: many; J: TRBJ1-5; D: NA; V: TRBV12-3/TRBV12-4; CDR3: CASSSASNQPQHF; DNA: TGTGCCAGCAGTTCCGCCAGCAATCAGCCCCAGCATTTT
size: many; J: TRBJ2-1; D: NA; V: TRBV28; CDR3: CASGGFRASYNEQFF; DNA: TGTGCCAGCGGGGGCTTCCGAGCCTCCTACAATGAGCAGTTCTTC
size: NA; J: TRBJ2-2; D: NA; V: TRBV19; CDR3: CASTSRGTGELFF; DNA: TGTGCCAGTACTTCCAGGGGCACCGGGGAGCTGTTTTTT
size: few; J: TRBJ2-1; D: NA; V: TRBV20-1; CDR3: CSARDPLGASSYNEQFF; DNA: TGCAGTGCTAGAGACCCTCTAGGGGCGAGCTCCTACAATGAGCAGTTCTTC
size: many; J: TRBJ2-7; D: TRBD1; V: TRBV25-1; CDR3: CASSDGTVPYEQYF; DNA: TGTGCCAGCAGTGATGGGACAGTTCCCTACGAGCAGTACTTC
size: many; J: TRBJ1-5; D: TRBD1; V: TRBV19; CDR3: CASSIGTGGYSNQPQHF; DNA: TGTGCCAGTAGTATAGGCACAGGGGGCTATAGCAATCAGCCCCAGCATTTT
size: many; J: TRBJ2-3; D: TRBD2; V: TRBV12-3/TRBV12-4; CDR3: CASSSPRGTTF; DNA: TGTGCCAGCAGTTCTCCCCGGGGGACTACGTTT
size: many; J: TRBJ2-6; D: TRBD2; V: TRBV11-2; CDR3: CASSLELAGPGANVLTF; DNA: TGTGCCAGCAGCTTAGAACTAGCGGGCCCTGGGGCCAACGTCCTGACTTTC
size: NA; J: TRBJ2-6; D: NA; V: TRBV7-2; CDR3: CASSCGVNCSGANVLTF; DNA: TGTGCCAGCAGCTGCGGGGTAAACTGCTCTGGGGCCAACGTCCTGACTTTC
size: many; J: TRBJ2-1; D: NA; V: TRBV7-3; CDR3: CASSLTPADNEQFF; DNA: TGTGCCAGCAGCTTAACCCCCGCCGACAATGAGCAGTTCTTC
size: NA; J: TRBJ2-7; D: TRBD2; V: TRBV6-1; CDR3: CASSPEAGAYEQYF; DNA: TGTGCCAGCAGTCCCGAGGCGGGGGCCTACGAGCAGTACTTC
size: many; J: TRBJ1-1; D: NA; V: TRBV15; CDR3: CATSRDRNTEAFF; DNA: TGTGCCACCAGCAGAGATCGGAACACTGAAGCTTTCTTT
size: many; J: TRBJ2-1; D: TRBD2; V: TRBV29-1; CDR3: CSASGRGVSGNEQFF; DNA: TGCAGCGCTAGCGGGAGGGGGGTATCGGGCAATGAGCAGTTCTTC
size: many; J: TRBJ2-7; D: TRBD1; V: TRBV10-3; CDR3: CASRDRLIFPYEQYF; DNA: TGTGCCAGCCGGGACAGGCTTATTTTTCCCTACGAGCAGTACTTC
size: many; J: TRBJ2-1; D: TRBD1; V: TRBV15; CDR3: CATSTLGTGSINEQFF; DNA: TGTGCCACCAGCACCCTTGGGACAGGGTCGATCAATGAGCAGTTCTTC
size: many; J: TRBJ2-7; D: NA; V: TRBV21-1; CDR3: CASTDSGGGEQYF; DNA: TGTGCCAGCACCGACTCGGGGGGAGGCGAGCAGTACTTC
size: many; J: TRBJ1-5; D: TRBD1; V: TRBV29-1; CDR3: CSVVFGTEQPQHF; DNA: TGCAGCGTTGTGTTTGGGACAGAACAGCCCCAGCATTTT
size: many; J: TRBJ1-1; D: TRBD1; V: TRBV28; CDR3: CASSSLTDRVENTEAFF; DNA: TGTGCCAGCAGTTCCCTGACCGACAGGGTCGAGAACACTGAAGCTTTCTTT
size: NA; J: TRBJ1-1; D: TRBD1; V: TRBV13; CDR3: CASRYSDRDTEAFF; DNA: TGTGCCAGCAGGTATTCGGACAGGGACACTGAAGCTTTCTTT
size: NA; J: TRBJ1-1; D: NA; V: TRBV28; CDR3: CASREGAEAFF; DNA: TGTGCCAGCAGGGAGGGGGCTGAAGCTTTCTTT
size: many; J: TRBJ2-3; D: TRBD2; V: TRBV12-3/TRBV12-4; CDR3: CASSLARGGYTDTQYF; DNA: TGTGCCAGCAGTCTTGCTCGGGGGGGGTACACAGATACGCAGTATTTT
size: many; J: TRBJ2-7; D: TRBD2; V: TRBV29-1; CDR3: CSVEGTSGGYEQYF; DNA: TGCAGCGTTGAGGGGACTAGCGGGGGATACGAGCAGTACTTC
size: many; J: TRBJ1-5; D: NA; V: TRBV28; CDR3: CASGGSRNQPQHF; DNA: TGTGCCAGCGGCGGGTCCCGTAATCAGCCCCAGCATTTT
size: many; J: TRBJ2-7; D: TRBD1; V: TRBV5-5; CDR3: CASSLEGTGLYEQYF; DNA: TGTGCCAGCAGCCTTGAAGGGACAGGACTCTACGAGCAGTACTTC
size: many; J: TRBJ2-5; D: TRBD2; V: TRBV7-2; CDR3: CASSLRLGKLAGVETQYF; DNA: TGTGCCAGCAGCTTAAGGTTGGGGAAGCTAGCGGGTGTGGAGACCCAGTACTTC
size: many; J: TRBJ1-1; D: NA; V: TRBV6-5; CDR3: CASSYSTFSGILNTEAFF; DNA: TGTGCCAGCAGTTACTCGACGTTTTCAGGGATATTGAACACTGAAGCTTTCTTT
size: few; J: TRBJ2-7; D: TRBD1; V: TRBV7-9; CDR3: CASSLVGKQGDEQYF; DNA: TGTGCCAGCAGCTTAGTTGGCAAACAGGGGGACGAGCAGTACTTC
size: few; J: TRBJ2-6; D: NA; V: TRBV7-9; CDR3: CASSFITSGANVLTF; DNA: TGTGCCAGCAGCTTTATAACCTCTGGGGCCAACGTCCTGACTTTC
size: few; J: TRBJ2-7; D: NA; V: TRBV5-1; CDR3: CASSLLGVASYEQYF; DNA: TGCGCCAGCAGCTTGCTGGGGGTGGCCTCCTACGAGCAGTACTTC
size: many; J: TRBJ2-7; D: NA; V: TRBV9; CDR3: CASSYGHEQYF; DNA: TGTGCCAGCAGCTATGGACACGAGCAGTACTTC
size: NA; J: TRBJ2-2; D: NA; V: TRBV12-3/TRBV12-4; CDR3: CASTDLSRTNTGELFF; DNA: TGTGCCAGCACTGATCTGTCCCGTACCAACACCGGGGAGCTGTTTTTT
size: many; J: TRBJ2-3; D: TRBD2; V: TRBV10-3; CDR3: CAISDRTRRTDTQYF; DNA: TGTGCCATCAGTGACCGGACTAGACGCACAGATACGCAGTATTTT
size: many; J: TRBJ2-7; D: TRBD2; V: TRBV5-1; CDR3: CASSHGLAGVEQYF; DNA: TGCGCCAGCAGCCACGGACTAGCGGGAGTCGAGCAGTACTTC
size: many; J: TRBJ2-7; D: TRBD1; V: TRBV27; CDR3: CASSLLGQGKQYF; DNA: TGTGCCAGCAGTTTATTGGGACAGGGGAAGCAGTACTTC
size: many; J: TRBJ2-3; D: NA; V: TRBV29-1; CDR3: CSASPGHGSTDTQYF; DNA: TGCAGCGCTAGCCCGGGCCATGGGTCTACAGATACGCAGTATTTT
size: many; J: TRBJ2-7; D: NA; V: TRBV5-1; CDR3: CASSPSGYEQYF; DNA: TGCGCCAGCAGCCCGTCAGGATACGAGCAGTACTTC
size: few; J: TRBJ1-2; D: NA; V: TRBV7-9; CDR3: CASIQPNSPNYGYTF; DNA: TGTGCCAGCATTCAGCCGAACAGTCCTAACTATGGCTACACCTTC
size: many; J: TRBJ2-1; D: NA; V: TRBV7-8; CDR3: CASSLASDPMWEANNEQFF; DNA: TGTGCCAGCAGCTTAGCGTCCGATCCGATGTGGGAGGCAAACAATGAGCAGTTCTTC
size: many; J: TRBJ2-6; D: NA; V: TRBV25-1; CDR3: CASSASDSGANVLTF; DNA: TGTGCCAGCAGTGCAAGCGACTCTGGGGCCAACGTCCTGACTTTC
size: many; J: TRBJ2-1; D: NA; V: TRBV11-2; CDR3: CASSLHTDGEQFF; DNA: TGTGCCAGCAGCTTACATACCGACGGTGAGCAGTTCTTC